This TCR gamma chain was sequenced in a study of gamma-delta chains in newborns, infants, children. Study at large: Microbial exposure reportedly drives polyclonal innate γδ T cell expansion after birth.

V lost 4 bases, J lost 2 bases, and 2 bases stayed unmatched. The CDR3 has 16 residues. Germline loops: CDR1 GITISATS, CDR2 ISYDGTV (reference sequence). TCRdb re-called the reads via CATT. The data contain some 800 gamma-chain clones, roughly 70% of them seen just once; the ten biggest clones take up roughly 25%. The clonotype comes from a child who was a newborn, infant or young child, either healthy, febrile or measles-vaccinated (not recorded which). The sample was blood. The rearrangement joins TRGV9 to TRGJP. Here the J gene came from matching the DNA to germline, since TCRdb omits it. Here the CDR3 DNA reads TGTGCCTTGTGGGACCGGCAAGAGTTGGGCAAAAAAATCAAGGTATTT. Protein sequence: CALWDRQELGKKIKVF.